This T cell receptor (beta chain) derives from a study of cytomegalovirus exposure and HLA in healthy donors. This clone has only one observation. Per germline, CDR1 MNHNS and CDR2 SASEGT. The CDR3 spans 16 residues. V dropped 4 bases and J dropped 3; count of bases not matched to a gene: 5. The repertoire was sequenced with immunoSEQ multiplex PCR; TCRdb's copy has only in-frame clones and lacks some. The sample yields around 400,000 clones, about nine tenths seen once. Sequencing was carried out using PBMCs. The chain has TRBV6-1 and TRBJ1-6; 8 bases align to TRBD1. The origin of this receptor is a woman aged 18-35 years in good health and CMV-seronegative. The chain's CDR3 is CASSGTGSLYNSPLHF. CDR3 coding DNA: TGTGCCAGCAGTGGGACAGGGAGTCTCTATAATTCACCCCTCCACTTT.